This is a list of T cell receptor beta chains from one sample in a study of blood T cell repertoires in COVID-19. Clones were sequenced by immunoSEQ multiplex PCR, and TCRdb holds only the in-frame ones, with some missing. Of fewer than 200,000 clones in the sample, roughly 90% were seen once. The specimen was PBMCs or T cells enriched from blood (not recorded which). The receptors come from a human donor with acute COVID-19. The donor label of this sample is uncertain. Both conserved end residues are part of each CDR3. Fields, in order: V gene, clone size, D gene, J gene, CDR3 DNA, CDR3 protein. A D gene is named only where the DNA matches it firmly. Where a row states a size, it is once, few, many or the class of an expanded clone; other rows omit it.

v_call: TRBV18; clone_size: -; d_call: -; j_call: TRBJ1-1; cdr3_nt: TGTGCCAGCTCACCAAAGACTCAGGCTTTCTTT; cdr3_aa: CASSPKTQAFF
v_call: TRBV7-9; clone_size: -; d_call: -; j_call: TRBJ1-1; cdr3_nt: TGTGCCAGCAGCTCACGCGGGACCCCGTCTCGGGACACTGAAGCTTTCTTT; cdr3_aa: CASSSRGTPSRDTEAFF
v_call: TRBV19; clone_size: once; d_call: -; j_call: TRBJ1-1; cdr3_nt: TGTGCCAGTAGTCCGGGGTTCACTGAAGCTTTCTTT; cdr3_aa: CASSPGFTEAFF
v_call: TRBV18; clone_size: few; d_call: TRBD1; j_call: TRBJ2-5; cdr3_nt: TGTGCCAGCTCACCACCTGACTGGACAGGGTGGGAGACCCAGTACTTC; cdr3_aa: CASSPPDWTGWETQYF
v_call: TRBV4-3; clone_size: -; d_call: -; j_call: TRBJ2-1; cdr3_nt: TGCGCCAGCAGCCAAGATCGGGCGGGCCTCAGGGGAAGGTCCTACAATGAGCAGTTCTTC; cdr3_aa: CASSQDRAGLRGRSYNEQFF
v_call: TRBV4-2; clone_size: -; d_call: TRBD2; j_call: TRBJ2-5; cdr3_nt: TGTGCCAGCAGCCAAGATACCCCTAGCGGGGGGCGGGGAGGAGAGACCCAGTACTTC; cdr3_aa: CASSQDTPSGGRGGETQYF
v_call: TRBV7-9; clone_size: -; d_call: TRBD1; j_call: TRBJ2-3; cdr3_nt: TGTGCCAGCAGCTCATGGGGACAGGGGGCAGATACGCAGTATTTT; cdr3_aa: CASSSWGQGADTQYF
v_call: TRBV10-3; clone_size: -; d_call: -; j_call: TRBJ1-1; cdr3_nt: TGTGCCATCAGCCCAGATCGGGGAAACGTGAACACTGAAGCTTTCTTT; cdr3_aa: CAISPDRGNVNTEAFF
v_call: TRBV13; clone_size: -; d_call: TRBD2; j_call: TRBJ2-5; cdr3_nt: TGTGCCAGCAGCGCCCGGGGGGGCTTAAGGAAAGAGACCCAGTACTTC; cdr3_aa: CASSARGGLRKETQYF
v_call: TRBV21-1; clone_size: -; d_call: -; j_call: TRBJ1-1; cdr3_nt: TGTGCCAGCAGCAAGGGTCTGAAGGAGGGTAGAAACACTGAAGCTTTCTTT; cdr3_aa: CASSKGLKEGRNTEAFF
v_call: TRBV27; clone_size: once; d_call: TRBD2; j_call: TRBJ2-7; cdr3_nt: TGTGCCAGCAGGAAGCGGGGGCTTCCTCGGGAGCAGTACTTC; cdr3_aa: CASRKRGLPREQYF
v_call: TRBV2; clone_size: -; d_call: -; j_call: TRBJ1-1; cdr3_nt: TGTGCCAGCAGTTCCTACTTGAACACTGAAGCTTTCTTT; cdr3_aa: CASSSYLNTEAFF
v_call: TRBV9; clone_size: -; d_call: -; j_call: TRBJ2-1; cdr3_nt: TGTGCCAGCAGCGTAGGGGTGGGCGTTGGGTTCAATGAGCAGTTCTTC; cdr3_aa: CASSVGVGVGFNEQFF
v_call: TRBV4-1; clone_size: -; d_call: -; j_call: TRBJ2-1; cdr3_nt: TGCGCCAGCAGCCAAGATCTCTTAGCTCTGCGGGGCTCCTACAATGAGCAGTTCTTC; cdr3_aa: CASSQDLLALRGSYNEQFF
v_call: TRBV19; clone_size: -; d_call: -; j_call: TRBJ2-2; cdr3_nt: TGTGCCAGCAGTCTCGGCGGCACCGGGGAGCTGTTTTTT; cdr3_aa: CASSLGGTGELFF
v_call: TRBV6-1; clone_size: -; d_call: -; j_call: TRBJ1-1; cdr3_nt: TGTGCCAGCAGTGAGTTAATTCCCGGGGGCTTT; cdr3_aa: CASSELIPGGF
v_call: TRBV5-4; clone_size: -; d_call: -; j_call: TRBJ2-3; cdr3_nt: TGTGCCAGCAGCTCCTCTACAGATACGCAGTATTTT; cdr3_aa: CASSSSTDTQYF
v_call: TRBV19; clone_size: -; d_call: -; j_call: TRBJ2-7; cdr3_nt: TGTGCCAGTAGTCCGTGGACATCCGGCTACGAGCAGTACTTC; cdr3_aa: CASSPWTSGYEQYF
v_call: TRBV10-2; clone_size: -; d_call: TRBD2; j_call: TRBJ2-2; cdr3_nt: TGCGCCTCCCGGCTAGCGGGGGGGCAAAACACCGGGGAGCTGTTTTTT; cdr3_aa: CASRLAGGQNTGELFF
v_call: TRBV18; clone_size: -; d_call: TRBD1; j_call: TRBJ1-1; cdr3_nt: TGTGCCAGCTCACCAAGGGTGGAACAGGGGGGCACTGAAGCTTTCTTT; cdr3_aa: CASSPRVEQGGTEAFF
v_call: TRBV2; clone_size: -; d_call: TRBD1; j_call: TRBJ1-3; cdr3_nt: TGTGCCAGCAGTGAAGACAGGGGACTAGGAGGAAACACCATATATTTT; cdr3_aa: CASSEDRGLGGNTIYF
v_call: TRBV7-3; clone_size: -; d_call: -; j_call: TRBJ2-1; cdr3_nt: TGTGCCAGCAGCTTAGGTAGGGAGACCCTTTACAATGAGCAGTTCTTC; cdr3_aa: CASSLGRETLYNEQFF
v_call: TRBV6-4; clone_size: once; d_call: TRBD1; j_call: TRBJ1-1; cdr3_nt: TGTGCCAGCAGTGACGGGACAGGGGGCCTGAGAGAAGCTTTCTTT; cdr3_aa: CASSDGTGGLREAFF